One sample yielded the 17 T cell receptor beta chains listed below, sequenced in a study of T cell responses to AZD1222 COVID-19 vaccine. This table comes from immunoSEQ multiplex PCR, and its TCRdb copy is limited to in-frame clones, with some not included. This sample has 150,000 to 200,000 clones, with about 92% found just once. Material: peripheral blood, obtained on day 0 of AZD1222 vaccination. All receptors come from an adult in good health.

The genes are TRBV7-9 and TRBJ2-1; the D gene is possibly TRBD1 (6 bases). CDR1 is SEHNR, CDR2 FQNEAQ, per germline (reference sequence). V lost 5 bases to trimming and J lost 0 bases, with 14 bases between them. The CDR3 totals 16 residues. The CDR3 is CASSLRGGLSYNEQFF. The CDR3 DNA follows: TGTGCCAGCAGCCTCCGAGGGGGTCTCTCCTACAATGAGCAGTTCTTC.

In the case of this clone: Other nucleotide sequences from this sample produce the same CDR3. This rearrangement joins TRBV14 to TRBJ1-5; unclear D gene. V was shortened by 3 bases and J by 4 bases, with 7 bases between the two germline ends. Germline V gene lookup returns CDR1 SGHDN and CDR2 FVKESK. The CDR3 runs to 13 residues. The CDR3 region has the DNA TGTGCCAGCAGCCAGGGCGGTAATCAGCCCCAGCATTTT. Translation: CASSQGGNQPQHF.

The chain joins TRBV7-2 to TRBJ2-7; D ambiguous. Germline values: CDR1 SGHTA, CDR2 FQGNSA. The CDR3 sequence is 13 residues long. With 1 base removed from V and 7 bases from J, the gap between germline ends came to 11 bases. CDR3 sequence: CASSLGTNLEQYF. DNA of the CDR3: TGTGCCAGCAGCTTAGGGACCAATTTAGAGCAGTACTTC.

The V call is TRBV3-1 (or the pseudogene TRBV3-2), the J call TRBJ2-2; TRBD2 matches at 8 bases. The V segment lost 1 base and the J segment 4 bases; nucleotides outside the gene matches: 20. Germline V gene sequence: CDR1 LGHDT, CDR2 YNNKEL (reference sequence). The CDR3 is 21 amino acids. As DNA, the CDR3 is TGTGCCAGCAGCCAAGTTTCACAGGGTCTATGGCTAGCGGGTTCCACCGGGGAGCTGTTTTTT. Protein: CASSQVSQGLWLAGSTGELFF.

V is TRBV10-1 and J is TRBJ2-7, with D perhaps TRBD1 (6 bases). This CDR3 region has 14 residues. V lost 5 bases, J lost 3 bases, and 14 bases lay in between. Germline assignment: CDR1 WNHNN and CDR2 SYGVQD (reference sequence). The CDR3 DNA sequence: TGCGCCAGCAGTCCCAGGGACACCTACTACGAGCAGTACTTC. It encodes CASSPRDTYYEQYF.

V usage is TRBV5-4 and J usage is TRBJ1-6; D call uncertain. V was clipped by 6 bases and J by 7 bases, with 20 bases between them. The germline V gene has CDR1 SGHNT and CDR2 YYREEE (reference sequence). This CDR3 comprises 16 residues. CDR3 nucleotides: TGTGCCAGCACCCTAAGGAGTTTTGGAGCGAATTCACCCCTCCACTTT. Translating it yields CASTLRSFGANSPLHF.

The chain combines TRBV15 with TRBJ2-2, with 8 nucleotides matching TRBD2. The germline V gene encodes CDR1 LNHNV and CDR2 YYDKDF (reference sequence). This CDR3 is 16 amino acids long. Trimming cost V 1 base and J 4 bases; bases outside gene matches: 5. The CDR3 here is CATSRGGSGVTGELFF. Written as DNA, the CDR3 is TGTGCCACCAGCAGAGGTGGTAGCGGGGTCACCGGGGAGCTGTTTTTT.

Remarks on this clone: Germline and junction disagree at one end, which may indicate a read error. The chain combines TRBV23-1 with TRBJ2-6, with unresolved D. TRBV23-1 belongs to the ORF category, with a function that is uncertain. The CDR3 runs 22 residues. CDR3 in amino acids: CASSQSTPGTYNRTAGANVLTF. The CDR3 coding sequence is TGCGCCAGCAGTCAATCTACTCCCGGAACCTATAATCGAACCGCTGGTGCCAACGTCCTGACTTTC.

The V gene is TRBV6-6, the J gene TRBJ2-5; 11 nucleotides match TRBD2. This CDR3 is built from 17 residues. The germline CDR1 and CDR2 sequences are MNHNY and SVGAGI (reference sequence). V shed 5 bases, J shed 3 bases, and the junction held 11 bases outside the gene matches. CDR3 loop: CASSRTLPGLAEETQYF. The CDR3 DNA follows: TGTGCCAGCAGTCGCACCTTACCGGGACTAGCGGAAGAGACCCAGTACTTC.

The chain links TRBV19 to TRBJ2-7; TRBD1 might be the D (5 bases). The V end was cut by 5 bases, the J end by 4 bases, with 15 bases between. Germline CDR1 is LNHDA and CDR2 is SQIVND (reference sequence). The CDR3 extends over 14 amino acids. The CDR3 spells CASSPFGRAYEQYV. For the CDR3, the DNA is TGTGCCAGTAGTCCTTTCGGCAGGGCATACGAGCAGTACGTC.

This clone was seen once. V and J are TRBV11-1 and TRBJ2-5; D may correspond to TRBD1 or TRBD2 (6 bases each). The CDR3 has 15 residues. CDR1 and CDR2 from the germline V gene are SGHAT and FQDESV (reference sequence). V gave up 5 bases and J gave up 0 bases, with 13 bases separating them. The CDR3 nucleotides are TGTGCCAGCAGCCCGGGGGCCCAGTACCAAGAGACCCAGTACTTC. This sequence encodes CASSPGAQYQETQYF.

A remark on this clone: Other DNA sequences in this specimen translate into the identical CDR3. The chain joins TRBV9 to TRBJ1-1; D gene uncertain. This CDR3 region has 13 residues. Germline assignment: CDR1 SGDLS and CDR2 YYNGEE. Trimming shortened V by 0 bases and J by 1 base, and 4 bases separated the two germline ends. CDR3 region: CASSVGWNTEAFF. CDR3 in DNA: TGTGCCAGCAGCGTAGGGTGGAACACTGAAGCTTTCTTT.

V and J are TRBV27 and TRBJ2-2; 8 positions match TRBD1. Germline CDR1 is MNHEY and CDR2 is SMNVEV (reference sequence). The CDR3 spans 17 residues. V lost 6 bases to trimming and J lost 2 bases; unmatched junction nucleotides: 11. CDR3 coding DNA: TGTGCCAGCAGCGAATTCGGGACAGGCCGTAACACCGGGGAGCTGTTTTTT. This codes for CASSEFGTGRNTGELFF.

The J gene is TRBJ2-7, the V gene TRBV10-3; TRBD1 might be the D (5 bases). Germline CDR1 and CDR2: ENHRY and SYGVKD. The ends were cut back, 3 bases at V and 4 bases at J, with 10 bases in the middle. The CDR3 is made up of 13 amino acids. CDR3 coding DNA: TGTGCCATCAGTGACCAGGGAACGTACGAGCAGTACTTC. Its translation: CAISDQGTYEQYF.

The chain carries TRBV18 and TRBJ1-5; 7 nucleotides agree with TRBD1. CDR3 length: 16 amino acids. Germline CDR1 is KGHSH and CDR2 is LQKENI. V was clipped by 2 bases and J by 7 bases; unmatched bases: 11. As DNA, the CDR3 is TGTGCCAGCTCACCAGCGGCAGGGGGAAGTGAACAGCCCCAGCATTTT. This translates into CASSPAAGGSEQPQHF.

The table lists this clone with a count of one. The CDR3 spells CASSVGGTGLEKLFF. As DNA, the CDR3 is TGTGCCAGCAGCGTAGGCGGCACAGGGCTAGAAAAACTGTTTTTT. J is TRBJ1-4 and V is TRBV9, with D perhaps matching TRBD1 (6 bases). Trimming removed 0 bases at V and 8 bases at J, with 14 bases between. Germline CDR1 reads SGDLS; CDR2 reads YYNGEE. This CDR3 region has 15 residues.

The CDR3, as DNA: TGTGCCACGAGGGAGGTCTACGAGCAGTACGTC. Translation gives CATREVYEQYV. The chain carries TRBV24-1 and TRBJ2-7; D possibly corresponds to TRBD2 (6 bases). The CDR3 has 11 amino acids. Germline CDR1 is KGHDR and CDR2 is SFDVKD. V was shortened by 10 bases and J by 3 bases, with 9 bases between the two germline ends.